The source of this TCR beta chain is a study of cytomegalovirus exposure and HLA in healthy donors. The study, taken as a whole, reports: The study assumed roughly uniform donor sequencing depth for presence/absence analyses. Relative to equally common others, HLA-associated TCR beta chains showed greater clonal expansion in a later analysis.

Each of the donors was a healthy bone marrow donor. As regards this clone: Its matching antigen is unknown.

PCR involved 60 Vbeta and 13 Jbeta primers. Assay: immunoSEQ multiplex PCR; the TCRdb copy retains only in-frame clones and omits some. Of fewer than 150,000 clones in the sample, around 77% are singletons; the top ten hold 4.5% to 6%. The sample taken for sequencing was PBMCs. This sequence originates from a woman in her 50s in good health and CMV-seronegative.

In DNA, the CDR3 is TGTGCCAGCAGTTCCCAGGGGGCGGGGACTGAAGCTTTCTTT. This translates into CASSSQGAGTEAFF. The chain combines TRBV7-2 with TRBJ1-1; 8 bases agree with TRBD1. The CDR3 sequence is 14 residues long. The germline CDR1 and CDR2 sequences are SGHTA and FQGNSA. V gave up 6 bases and J gave up 5 bases; unmatched junction bases: 8.